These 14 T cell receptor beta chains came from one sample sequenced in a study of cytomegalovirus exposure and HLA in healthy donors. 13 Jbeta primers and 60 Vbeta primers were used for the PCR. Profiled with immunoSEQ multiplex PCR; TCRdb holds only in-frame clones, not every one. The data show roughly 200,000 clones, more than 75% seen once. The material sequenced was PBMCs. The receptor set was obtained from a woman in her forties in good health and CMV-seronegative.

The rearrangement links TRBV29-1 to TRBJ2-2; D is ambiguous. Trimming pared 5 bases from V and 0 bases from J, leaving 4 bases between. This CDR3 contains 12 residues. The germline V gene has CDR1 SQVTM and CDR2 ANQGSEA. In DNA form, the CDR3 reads TGCAGCGTTTCAGCGAACACCGGGGAGCTGTTTTTT. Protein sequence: CSVSANTGELFF.

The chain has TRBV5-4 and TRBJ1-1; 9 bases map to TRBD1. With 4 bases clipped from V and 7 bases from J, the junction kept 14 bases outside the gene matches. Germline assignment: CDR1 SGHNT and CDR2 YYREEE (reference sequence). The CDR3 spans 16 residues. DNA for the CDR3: TGTGCCAGCAGCCGCCTCACCCTGGGGACAGGGATTGAAGCTTTCTTT. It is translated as CASSRLTLGTGIEAFF.

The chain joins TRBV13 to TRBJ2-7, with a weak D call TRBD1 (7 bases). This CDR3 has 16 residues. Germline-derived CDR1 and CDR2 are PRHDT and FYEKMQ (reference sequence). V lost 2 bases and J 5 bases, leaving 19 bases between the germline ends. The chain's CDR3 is CASSLYGGGAFHEQYF. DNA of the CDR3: TGTGCCAGCAGCTTATACGGAGGGGGCGCTTTCCACGAGCAGTACTTC.

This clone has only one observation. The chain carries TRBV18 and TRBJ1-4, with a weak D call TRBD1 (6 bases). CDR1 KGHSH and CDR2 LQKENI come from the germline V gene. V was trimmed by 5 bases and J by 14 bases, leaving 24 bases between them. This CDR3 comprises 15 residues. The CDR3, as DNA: TGTGCCAGCTCATCCTCAGGGGTCTGGGCGGAGGTGCTGTTTTTT. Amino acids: CASSSSGVWAEVLFF.

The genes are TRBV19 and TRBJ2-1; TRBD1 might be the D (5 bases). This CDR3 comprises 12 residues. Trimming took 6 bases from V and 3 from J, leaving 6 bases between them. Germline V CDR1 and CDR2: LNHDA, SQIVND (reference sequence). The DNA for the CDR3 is TGTGCCAGTAGGGGGCTCTACAATGAGCAGTTCTTC. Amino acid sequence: CASRGLYNEQFF.

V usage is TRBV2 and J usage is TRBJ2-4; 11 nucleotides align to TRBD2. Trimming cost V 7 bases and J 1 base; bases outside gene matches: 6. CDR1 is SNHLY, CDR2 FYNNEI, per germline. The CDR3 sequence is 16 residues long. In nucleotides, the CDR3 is TGTGCCAGCAAAACTAGCGGGAGAGTGGCCAAAAACATTCAGTACTTC. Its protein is CASKTSGRVAKNIQYF.

Here the CDR3 reads CASSDRLNTGELFF. DNA for the CDR3: TGTGCCAGCAGTGACAGGTTGAACACCGGGGAGCTGTTTTTT. The chain is built from TRBV7-9 and TRBJ2-2; weak D call: TRBD1 (6 bases). Trimming took off 6 bases at V and 1 base at J, with 9 bases between the two ends. The CDR3 consists of 14 residues. The germline V gene encodes CDR1 SEHNR and CDR2 FQNEAQ (reference sequence).

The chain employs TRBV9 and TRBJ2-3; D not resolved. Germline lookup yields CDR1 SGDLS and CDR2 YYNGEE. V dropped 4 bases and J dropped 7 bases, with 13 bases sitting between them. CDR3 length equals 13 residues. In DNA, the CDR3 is TGTGCCAGCAGCCCCCCGCGGTCGAATACGCAGTATTTT. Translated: CASSPPRSNTQYF.

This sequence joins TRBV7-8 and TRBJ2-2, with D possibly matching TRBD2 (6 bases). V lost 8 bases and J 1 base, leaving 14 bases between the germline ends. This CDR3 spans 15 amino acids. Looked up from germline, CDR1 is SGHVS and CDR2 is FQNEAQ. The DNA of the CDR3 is TGTGCCAGCCTCGCGGGGCTGGAGAACACCGGGGAGCTGTTTTTT. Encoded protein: CASLAGLENTGELFF.

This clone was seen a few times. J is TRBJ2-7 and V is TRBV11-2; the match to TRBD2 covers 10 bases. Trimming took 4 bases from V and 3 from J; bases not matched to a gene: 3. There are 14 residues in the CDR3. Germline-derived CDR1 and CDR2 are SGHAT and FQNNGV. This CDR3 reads CASSSRTSGYEQYF. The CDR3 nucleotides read TGTGCCAGCAGCTCCCGGACTAGCGGCTACGAGCAGTACTTC. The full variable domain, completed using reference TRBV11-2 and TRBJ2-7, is EAGVAQSPRYKIIEKRQSVAFWCNPISGHATLYWYQQILGQGPKLLIQFQNNGVVDDSQLPKDRFSAERLKGVDSTLKIQPAKLEDSAVYLCASSSRTSGYEQYFGPGTRLTVT.

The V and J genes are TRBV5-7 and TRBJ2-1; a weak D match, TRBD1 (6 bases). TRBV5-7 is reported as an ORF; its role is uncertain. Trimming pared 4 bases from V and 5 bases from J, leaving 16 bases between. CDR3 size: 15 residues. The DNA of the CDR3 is TGTGCCAGCAGCCGGGCAGGGGATCGGGACAATGAGCAGTTCTTC. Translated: CASSRAGDRDNEQFF.

CDR3 region: CASSYGGGGSPLHF. DNA of the CDR3: TGTGCCAGCAGTTACGGGGGGGGAGGTTCACCCCTCCACTTT. The genes are TRBV6-5 and TRBJ1-6, with D possibly TRBD1 on 5 matching bases. CDR1 and CDR2 from the germline V gene are MNHEY and SVGAGI. There are 14 residues in the CDR3. Trimming shortened V by 2 bases and J by 9 bases, and 11 bases separated the two germline ends.

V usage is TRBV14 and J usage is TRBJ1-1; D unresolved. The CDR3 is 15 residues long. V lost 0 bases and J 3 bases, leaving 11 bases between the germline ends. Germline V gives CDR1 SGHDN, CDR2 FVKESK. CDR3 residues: CASSQDLRVYTEAFF. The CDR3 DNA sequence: TGTGCCAGCAGCCAAGATCTACGGGTGTACACTGAAGCTTTCTTT. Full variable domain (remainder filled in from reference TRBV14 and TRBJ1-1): EAGVTQFPSHSVIEKGQTVTLRCDPISGHDNLYWYRRVMGKEIKFLLHFVKESKQDESGMPNNRFLAERTGGTYSTLKVQPAELEDSGVYFCASSQDLRVYTEAFFGQGTRLTVV.

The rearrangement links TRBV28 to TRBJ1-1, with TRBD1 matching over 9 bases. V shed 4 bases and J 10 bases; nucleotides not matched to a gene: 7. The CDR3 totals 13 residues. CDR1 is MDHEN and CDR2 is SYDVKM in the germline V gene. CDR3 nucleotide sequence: TGTGCCAGCAGTTCGATTCCGGGACAGGGAGCTTTCTTT. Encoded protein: CASSSIPGQGAFF.